What follows are 8 T cell receptor beta chains derived from one specimen sequenced in a study of identifying expanded T cells in peripheral blood. Here immunoSEQ multiplex PCR was the method, and the copy in TCRdb shows in-frame clones only, minus some. The sample includes around 100,000 clones, 80% to 90% of them seen just once. Material for sequencing was blood. These receptors were taken from a person between 18 and 75 years old in good health.

V and J are TRBV18 and TRBJ1-1, with a weak D call TRBD1 (5 bases). The CDR3 length is 13 residues. The ends were cut back, 6 bases at V and 1 base at J, with 9 bases in the middle. CDR1 is KGHSH, CDR2 LQKENI, per germline. CDR3 in amino acids: CASSRGGNTEAFF. The CDR3 coding sequence is TGTGCCAGCTCCCGCGGGGGGAACACTGAAGCTTTCTTT.

The chain combines TRBV6-5 with TRBJ2-1, with TRBD2 as a possible D gene (7 bases). Looked up from germline, CDR1 is MNHEY and CDR2 is SVGAGI. This CDR3 has 15 amino acids. V dropped 7 bases and J dropped 7 bases, with 20 bases sitting between them. The CDR3 loop is CASTPNGGRYNEQFF. The CDR3 region has the DNA TGTGCCAGCACTCCGAACGGGGGGCGATATAATGAGCAGTTCTTC.

V is TRBV25-1 and J is TRBJ2-3; 8 nucleotides match TRBD1. CDR3 size: 16 residues. Trimming at V came to 5 bases and at J to 3 bases, leaving 10 bases not matched to a gene. Germline V gene data show CDR1 as MGHDK and CDR2 as SYGVNS. The CDR3 reads CASSNLQGAGTDTQYF. Here the CDR3 DNA reads TGTGCCAGCAGTAACCTCCAGGGGGCTGGGACAGATACGCAGTATTTT.

V gene TRBV10-3 combines with J gene TRBJ1-3; D not resolved. Germline V gene sequence: CDR1 ENHRY, CDR2 SYGVKD. The CDR3 covers 12 residues. V lost 7 bases to trimming and J lost 4 bases, with 8 bases between them. CDR3 protein: CAITANGNTIYF. In DNA form, the CDR3 reads TGTGCCATCACCGCGAACGGAAACACCATATATTTT.

The rearrangement uses TRBV7-8 and TRBJ2-1; 7 bases line up with TRBD1. This CDR3 contains 15 residues. CDR1 and CDR2 from the germline V gene are SGHVS and FQNEAQ. V was clipped by 4 bases and J by 5 bases; unmatched bases: 8. The CDR3 DNA follows: TGTGCCAGCAGCTATACTGGGACAGACAACAATGAGCAGTTCTTC. It translates to CASSYTGTDNNEQFF.

This chain uses TRBV25-1 with TRBJ1-3; unclear D gene. Trimming left V 2 bases short and J 0 bases short, with 8 bases between. The CDR3 runs to 15 residues. The germline V gene encodes CDR1 MGHDK and CDR2 SYGVNS. The CDR3 nucleotides read TGTGCCAGCAGTGAACGAATAAGCTCTGGAAACACCATATATTTT. Residues: CASSERISSGNTIYF.

V gene TRBV2 combines with J gene TRBJ1-5; D call uncertain. Germline CDR1 reads SNHLY; CDR2 reads FYNNEI. The CDR3 loop spans 13 amino acids. V lost 2 bases and J lost 5, with 7 bases in between. Here the CDR3 reads CASSETGYQPQHF. In DNA form, the CDR3 reads TGTGCCAGCAGTGAAACGGGTTATCAGCCCCAGCATTTT.

The gene calls are TRBV7-8 and TRBJ1-2; 8 bases are a match to TRBD1. Looked up from germline, CDR1 is SGHVS and CDR2 is FQNEAQ. The CDR3 is made up of 14 amino acids. V gave up 5 bases and J gave up 3 bases; unmatched junction bases: 5. The DNA for the CDR3 is TGTGCCAGCAGCGCGAGACAGGGGTACTATGGCTACACCTTC. Its protein product is CASSARQGYYGYTF. Drawing the rest from reference TRBV7-8 and TRBJ1-2, the complete variable domain is GAGVSQSPRYKVAKRGQDVALRCDPISGHVSLFWYQQALGQGPEFLTYFQNEAQLDKSGLPSDRFFAERPEGSVSTLKIQRTQQEDSAVYLCASSARQGYYGYTFGSGTRLTVV.